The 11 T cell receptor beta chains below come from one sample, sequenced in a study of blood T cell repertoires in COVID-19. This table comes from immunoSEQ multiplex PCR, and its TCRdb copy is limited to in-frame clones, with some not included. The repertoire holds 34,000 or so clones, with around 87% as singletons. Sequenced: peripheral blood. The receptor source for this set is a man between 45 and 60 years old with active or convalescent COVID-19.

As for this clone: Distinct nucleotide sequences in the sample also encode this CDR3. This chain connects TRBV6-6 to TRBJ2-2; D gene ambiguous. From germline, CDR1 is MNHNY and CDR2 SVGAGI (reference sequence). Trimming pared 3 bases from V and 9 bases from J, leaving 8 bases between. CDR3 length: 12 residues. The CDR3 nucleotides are TGTGCCAGCAGTTATACTACCCGGGAGCTGTTTTTT. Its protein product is CASSYTTRELFF.

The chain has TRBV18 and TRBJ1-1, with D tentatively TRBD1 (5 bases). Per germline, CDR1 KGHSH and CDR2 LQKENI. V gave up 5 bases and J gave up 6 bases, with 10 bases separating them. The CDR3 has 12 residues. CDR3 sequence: CASSSSTAEAFF. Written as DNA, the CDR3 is TGTGCCAGCTCATCCTCGACAGCTGAAGCTTTCTTT.

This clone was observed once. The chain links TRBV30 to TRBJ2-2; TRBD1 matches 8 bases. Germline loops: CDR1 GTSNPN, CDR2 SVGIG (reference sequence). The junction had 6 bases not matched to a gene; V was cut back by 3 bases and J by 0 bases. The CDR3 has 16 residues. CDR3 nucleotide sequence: TGTGCCTGGAGCACGGACAGGGTATCGAACACCGGGGAGCTGTTTTTT. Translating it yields CAWSTDRVSNTGELFF. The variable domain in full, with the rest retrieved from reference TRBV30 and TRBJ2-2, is SQTIHQWPATLVQPVGSPLSLECTVEGTSNPNLYWYRQAAGRGLQLLFYSVGIGQISSEVPQNLSASRPQDRQFILSSKKLLLSDSGFYLCAWSTDRVSNTGELFFGEGSRLTVL.

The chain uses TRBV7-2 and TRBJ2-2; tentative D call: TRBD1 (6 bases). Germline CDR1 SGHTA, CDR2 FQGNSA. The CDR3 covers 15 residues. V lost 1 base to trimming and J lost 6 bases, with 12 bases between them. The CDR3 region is CASSLGTVLAGELFF. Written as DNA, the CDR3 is TGTGCCAGCAGCTTAGGGACAGTTCTCGCCGGGGAGCTGTTTTTT.

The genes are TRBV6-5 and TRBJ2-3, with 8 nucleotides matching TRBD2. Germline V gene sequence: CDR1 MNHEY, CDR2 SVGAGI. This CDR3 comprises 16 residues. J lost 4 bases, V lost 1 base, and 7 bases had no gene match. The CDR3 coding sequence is TGTGCCAGCAGTTACTGGACTAGCCAAGGCCCAGATACGCAGTATTTT. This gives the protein CASSYWTSQGPDTQYF.

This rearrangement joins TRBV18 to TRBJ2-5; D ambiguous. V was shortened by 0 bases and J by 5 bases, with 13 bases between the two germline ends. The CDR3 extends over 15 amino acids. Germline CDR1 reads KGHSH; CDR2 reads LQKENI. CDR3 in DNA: TGTGCCAGCTCACCACCGATGGTATCTGGCGAGACCCAGTACTTC. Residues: CASSPPMVSGETQYF.

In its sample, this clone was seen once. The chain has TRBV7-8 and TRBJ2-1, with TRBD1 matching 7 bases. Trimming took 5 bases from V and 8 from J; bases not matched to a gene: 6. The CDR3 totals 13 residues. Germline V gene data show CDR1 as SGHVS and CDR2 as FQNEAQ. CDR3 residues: CASSERQGYEQFF. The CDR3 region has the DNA TGTGCCAGCAGCGAACGACAGGGCTATGAGCAGTTCTTC.

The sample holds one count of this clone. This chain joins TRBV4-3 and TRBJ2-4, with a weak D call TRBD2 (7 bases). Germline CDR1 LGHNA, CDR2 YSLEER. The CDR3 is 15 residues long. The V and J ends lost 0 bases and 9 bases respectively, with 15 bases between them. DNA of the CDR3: TGCGCCAGCAGCCAAGATATAAGGGGGGAGGGCATTCAGTACTTC. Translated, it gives CASSQDIRGEGIQYF.

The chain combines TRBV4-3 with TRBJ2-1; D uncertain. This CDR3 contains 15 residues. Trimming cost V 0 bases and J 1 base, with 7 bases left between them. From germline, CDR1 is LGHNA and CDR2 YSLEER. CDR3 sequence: CASSQELGSYNEQFF. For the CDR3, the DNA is TGCGCCAGCAGCCAAGAGCTAGGATCCTACAATGAGCAGTTCTTC.

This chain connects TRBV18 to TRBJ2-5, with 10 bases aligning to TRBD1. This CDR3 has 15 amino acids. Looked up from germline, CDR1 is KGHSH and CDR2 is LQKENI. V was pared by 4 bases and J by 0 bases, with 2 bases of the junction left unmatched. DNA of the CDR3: TGTGCCAGCTCACTGGGACAGGGGTACCAAGAGACCCAGTACTTC. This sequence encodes CASSLGQGYQETQYF. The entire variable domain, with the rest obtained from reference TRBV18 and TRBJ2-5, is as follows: NAGVMQNPRHLVRRRGQEARLRCSPMKGHSHVYWYRQLPEEGLKFMVYLQKENIIDESGMPKERFSAEFPKEGPSILRIQQVVRGDSAAYFCASSLGQGYQETQYFGPGTRLLVL.

CDR3 loop: CASSFPEPNTQYF. The CDR3 DNA reads TGTGCCAGCAGTTTCCCCGAGCCGAATACGCAGTATTTT. V is TRBV28 and J is TRBJ2-3; the D is unclear. This CDR3 comprises 13 residues. The V end lost 3 bases, the J end lost 7 bases, and 11 bases lay between the germline ends. Germline CDR1 is MDHEN and CDR2 is SYDVKM.